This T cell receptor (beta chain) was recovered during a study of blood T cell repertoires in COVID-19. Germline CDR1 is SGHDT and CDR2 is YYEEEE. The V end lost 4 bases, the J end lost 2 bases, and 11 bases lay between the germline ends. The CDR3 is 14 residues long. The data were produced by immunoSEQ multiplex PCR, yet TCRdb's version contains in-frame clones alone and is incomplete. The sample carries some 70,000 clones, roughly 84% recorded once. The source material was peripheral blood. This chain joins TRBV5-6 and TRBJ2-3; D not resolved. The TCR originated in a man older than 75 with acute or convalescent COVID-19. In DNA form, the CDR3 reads TGTGCCAGCAGCCCCCGACATTCCACAGATACGCAGTATTTT. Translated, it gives CASSPRHSTDTQYF. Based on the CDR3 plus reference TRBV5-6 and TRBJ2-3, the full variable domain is DAGVTQSPTHLIKTRGQQVTLRCSPKSGHDTVSWYQQALGQGPQFIFQYYEEEERQRGNFPDRFSGHQFPNYSSELNVNALLLGDSALYLCASSPRHSTDTQYFGPGTRLTVL.